Below are 12 T cell receptor beta chains sequenced from a single sample in a study of T cells in women clearing cervical HPV infection. Generated by immunoSEQ multiplex PCR, the TCRdb table keeps only in-frame clones and is missing some. The listing contains more than 30,000 clones. The sequencing input was blood buffy coat. The source is a woman between 18 and 75 years old with a cervical HPV16 infection that either progressed to CIN3+ or cleared (not recorded which).

Concerning this clone: Read coverage stops 3 residues before the CDR3 terminus; the germline J gene supplies the remainder. This chain uses TRBV20-1 with TRBJ2-4; TRBD1 might be the D (6 bases). Germline values: CDR1 DFQATT, CDR2 SNEGSKA (reference sequence). There are 16 residues in the CDR3. The V end lost 0 bases, the J end lost 5 bases, and 17 bases lay between the germline ends. The CDR3 DNA, read in part, is TGCAGTGCTAGAGACCCATCGAGGGGGAATGAAAACATT. Amino acids: CSARDPSRGNENI. The entire CDR3 sequence reads CSARDPSRGNENIQYF.

This chain's CDR3 is CSARRVAGVTGELFF. The sequenced part of the CDR3 DNA is TGCAGTGCTAGAAGGGTAGCGGGAGTAACCGGGGAG. The chain couples TRBV20-1 to TRBJ2-2; 9 positions match TRBD2. The missing CDR3 end, 3 residues past where the read stops, is filled in from the germline J gene. Trimming removed 2 bases from V and 5 bases from J; junction bases left unmatched: 6. Germline CDR1 and CDR2: DFQATT and SNEGSKA (reference sequence). This CDR3 has 15 amino acids.

As to this clone: The CDR3 goes on 3 residues after the read ends, and that part is filled in from the germline J gene. The chain employs TRBV7-8 and TRBJ2-7; tentatively, D is TRBD1 or TRBD2 (5 bases each). V was cut by 2 bases and J by 4 bases, with 12 bases left in between. Germline values: CDR1 SGHVS, CDR2 FQNEAQ. This CDR3 is 14 amino acids long. The CDR3 protein is CASSLRRESYEQYF. The DNA read from the CDR3 is TGTGCCAGCAGCTTACGCAGGGAGTCTTACGAG.

With respect to this clone: The read halts 3 residues ahead of the CDR3 end, with the missing end drawn from the germline J gene. The rearrangement joins TRBV11-3 to TRBJ2-2; possibly TRBD1 for D (6 bases). The V end lost 3 bases, the J end lost 3 bases, and 11 bases lay between the germline ends. This CDR3 contains 15 residues. Germline CDR1 reads SGHNT; CDR2 reads YENEEA. The chain's CDR3 is CASSFYRVDTGELFF. The part of the CDR3 DNA that was read is TGTGCCAGCAGCTTTTACAGGGTTGACACCGGGGAG.

About this clone itself: The CDR3 extends 3 residues past the end of the read, so its final part is completed from the germline J gene. The chain is built from TRBV11-3 and TRBJ2-1; the D gene is possibly TRBD2 (6 bases). V dropped 5 bases and J dropped 4 bases, with 15 bases sitting between them. Germline lookup yields CDR1 SGHNT and CDR2 YENEEA. CDR3 size: 15 residues. The CDR3 spells CASSLQGGAYNEQFF. The DNA read from the CDR3 is TGTGCCAGCAGCCTTCAGGGCGGGGCTTACAATGAG. The variable domain in full, with the rest retrieved from reference TRBV11-3 and TRBJ2-1, is EAGVVQSPRYKIIEKKQPVAFWCNPISGHNTLYWYLQNLGQGPELLIRYENEEAVDDSQLPKDRFSAERLKGVDSTLKIQPAELGDSAVYLCASSLQGGAYNEQFFGPGTRLTVL.

On this clone itself: The read ends 3 residues early relative to the CDR3; the germline J gene fills the gap. J is TRBJ1-2 and V is TRBV2; D might be TRBD1 (6 bases). The CDR3 has 12 amino acids. CDR1 and CDR2 from the germline V gene are SNHLY and FYNNEI. CDR3 sequence reads: CASGNRARGYTF. Partial CDR3 DNA: TGTGCCAGTGGGAACAGGGCGCGGGGC.

Points on this clone: The read terminates 3 residues before the CDR3 end, so the remaining end is supplied by the germline J gene. This chain links TRBV27 with TRBJ1-6, with 8 bases lining up with TRBD1. The CDR3 loop spans 14 amino acids. V lost 6 bases, J lost 7 bases, and 5 bases stayed unmatched. The germline V gene has CDR1 MNHEY and CDR2 SMNVEV (reference sequence). CDR3 DNA (partial): TGTGCCAGCAGACCGGACAGGGCGAATTCACCC. It specifies CASRPDRANSP. Given in full, the CDR3 is CASRPDRANSPLHF.

On this clone: The read ends 3 residues shy of where the CDR3 ends; the end is completed using the germline J gene. The V and J genes are TRBV14 and TRBJ2-2; the D gene is possibly TRBD1 (5 bases). CDR3 length: 15 amino acids. Germline V CDR1 and CDR2: SGHDN, FVKESK. Deletions cut 4 bases from V and 1 base from J, with 10 bases between. The DNA read from the CDR3 is TGTGCCAGCAGCCGTGGGGCCCTGAACACCGGGGAG. Translating it yields CASSRGALNTGE. The entire CDR3 protein reads CASSRGALNTGELFF.

Comment on this clone: The missing CDR3 end, 3 residues past where the read stops, is filled in from the germline J gene. The chain combines TRBV5-1 with TRBJ2-7; D may be TRBD1 or TRBD2 (5 bases each). Trimming took off 0 bases at V and 6 bases at J, with 16 bases between the two ends. Germline lookup yields CDR1 SGHRS and CDR2 YFSETQ. The CDR3 loop spans 15 amino acids. The CDR3 DNA, read in part, is TGCGCCAGCAGCTTGGGAGGGGTAGTGTCTAGCGAG. It translates to CASSLGGVVSSE. The whole CDR3 sequence reads CASSLGGVVSSEQYF.

Worth noting for this clone: Read sequence stops 3 residues before the CDR3 end, and the germline J gene provides the missing end. The V call is TRBV5-1, the J call TRBJ2-1; 11 positions match TRBD2. The germline gives CDR1 SGHRS, CDR2 YFSETQ. Unmatched junction bases numbered 8, after V lost 0 bases and J lost 9 bases. This CDR3 has 16 amino acids. The CDR3 loop reads CASSLELAGGRGEQFF. The sequenced CDR3 bases are TGCGCCAGCAGCTTGGAGTTAGCGGGAGGGCGGGGTGAG.

As regards this clone: The read ends 3 residues early relative to the CDR3; the germline J gene fills the gap. This rearrangement joins TRBV7-2 to TRBJ1-2; D not certain. This CDR3 has 13 residues. Germline CDR1 is SGHTA and CDR2 is FQGNSA. This CDR3 reads CASSLVVTDTYTF. Incomplete CDR3 DNA: TGTGCCAGCAGCTTAGTAGTCACAGATACC.

A word on this clone: The CDR3 goes on 3 residues after the read ends, and that part is filled in from the germline J gene. V and J are TRBV11-2 and TRBJ2-7; D might be TRBD1 or TRBD2, each matching 5 bases. The CDR3 spans 13 residues. The germline V and J ends were trimmed by 9 bases and 4 bases, with 16 bases remaining between them. The V gene's germline CDR1 is SGHAT and CDR2 FQNNGV. CDR3 amino acids: CASSTGGGYEQYF. The DNA read from the CDR3 is TGTGCCAGTAGTACAGGTGGAGGTTACGAG.